What follows are 13 T cell receptor beta chains derived from one specimen sequenced in a study of T cell responses to AZD1222 COVID-19 vaccine. Produced via immunoSEQ multiplex PCR; TCRdb's table is partial and in-frame only. The repertoire holds approximately 79,000 clones, with about 83% as singletons. The source was peripheral blood, collected 28 days after the second AZD1222 dose. The receptors stem from an adult who received the AZD1222 COVID-19 vaccine.

The rearrangement joins TRBV28 to TRBJ2-1, with 9 positions matching TRBD1. The length of the CDR3 is 14 residues. With V trimmed by 4 bases and J by 9 bases, 7 bases remained unmatched. Germline V gene lookup returns CDR1 MDHEN and CDR2 SYDVKM. CDR3 residues: CASSYRDRDGEQFF. The CDR3 DNA follows: TGTGCCAGCAGTTACCGGGACAGGGACGGTGAGCAGTTCTTC. The full variable domain, in which reference TRBV28 and TRBJ2-1 provide the parts outside the CDR3, is DVKVTQSSRYLVKRTGEKVFLECVQDMDHENMFWYRQDPGLGLRLIYFSYDVKMKEKGDIPEGYSVSREKKERFSLILESASTNQTSMYLCASSYRDRDGEQFFGPGTRLTVL.

The chain is built from TRBV27 and TRBJ1-2; TRBD1 aligns across 11 bases. Germline loops: CDR1 MNHEY, CDR2 SMNVEV (reference sequence). V gave up 3 bases and J gave up 1 base; unmatched junction bases: 1. The CDR3 spans 15 residues. CDR3 protein: CASSLGTGGNYGYTF. For the CDR3, the DNA is TGTGCCAGCAGTTTGGGGACAGGGGGTAACTATGGCTACACCTTC.

This chain uses TRBV6-2 or TRBV6-3 with TRBJ2-7; tentatively, D is TRBD1 (5 bases). Trimming stripped 2 bases from V and 2 bases from J, with 13 bases between. The length of the CDR3 is 15 residues. Per germline, CDR1 MNHEY and CDR2 SVGEGT. The CDR3 DNA is TGTGCCAGCAGTTACACCCGGACAAAAGCCTACGAGCAGTACTTC. Translation: CASSYTRTKAYEQYF.

The rearrangement links TRBV7-3 to TRBJ1-1; D unresolved. CDR1 and CDR2 from the germline V gene are SGHTA and FQGTGA. The V and J ends lost 0 bases and 6 bases respectively, with 8 bases between them. This CDR3 spans 13 amino acids. The CDR3 sequence is CASSLTWRAEAFF. CDR3 nucleotide sequence: TGTGCCAGCAGCTTAACCTGGAGGGCTGAAGCTTTCTTT. Together with reference TRBV7-3 and TRBJ1-1, the CDR3 gives the full variable domain: GAGVSQTPSNKVTEKGKYVELRCDPISGHTALYWYRQSLGQGPEFLIYFQGTGAADDSGLPNDRFFAVRPEGSVSTLKIQRTERGDSAVYLCASSLTWRAEAFFGQGTRLTVV.

J is TRBJ1-6 and V is TRBV10-1; D might be TRBD1 (6 bases). This CDR3 comprises 14 residues. V lost 5 bases and J lost 5, with 10 bases in between. Germline values: CDR1 WNHNN, CDR2 SYGVQD (reference sequence). The CDR3 sequence is CASSRTANNSPLHF. CDR3 DNA: TGCGCCAGCAGTCGGACAGCCAATAATTCACCCCTCCACTTT.

This chain joins TRBV24-1 and TRBJ1-5; 8 nucleotides line up with TRBD1. Germline V lookup: CDR1 KGHDR, CDR2 SFDVKD. V trimming: 3 bases; J trimming: 1 base; junction bases outside the gene matches: 10. CDR3 length equals 18 residues. The CDR3 loop reads CATSDRSQGAWSNQPQHF. CDR3 DNA sequence: TGTGCCACCAGTGATCGATCCCAGGGGGCCTGGAGCAATCAGCCCCAGCATTTT.

This chain connects TRBV28 to TRBJ1-4, with D uncertain. The V and J ends lost 7 bases and 8 bases respectively, with 11 bases between them. The germline V gene encodes CDR1 MDHEN and CDR2 SYDVKM. The CDR3 covers 12 residues. In nucleotides, the CDR3 is TGTGCCAGCAACGAGGAGACGGAAAAACTGTTTTTT. Amino acids: CASNEETEKLFF.

The V call is TRBV7-3, the J call TRBJ2-3, with no clear D. CDR1 SGHTA and CDR2 FQGTGA come from the germline V gene. The CDR3 is made up of 13 amino acids. The V end lost 3 bases, the J end lost 3 bases, and 7 bases lay between the germline ends. The CDR3 sequence is CASSFFNTDTQYF. The CDR3, as DNA: TGTGCCAGCAGCTTCTTCAATACAGATACGCAGTATTTT.

This clone was detected only a few times. The V and J genes are TRBV2 and TRBJ2-2; D remains ambiguous. The V gene lost 6 bases and the J gene lost 4 bases, with 9 bases spanning the gap. The length of the CDR3 is 13 residues. In germline, CDR1 is SNHLY, CDR2 FYNNEI. The CDR3 spells CASRLDSTGELFF. CDR3 DNA sequence: TGTGCCAGCAGGCTCGATAGCACCGGGGAGCTGTTTTTT.

This chain joins TRBV2 and TRBJ1-4; tentatively, D is TRBD1 (6 bases). Trimming stripped 4 bases from V and 8 bases from J, with 11 bases between. CDR1 and CDR2 from the germline V gene are SNHLY and FYNNEI. This CDR3 has 13 residues. The CDR3 is CASSVGTPEKLFF. The CDR3, as DNA: TGTGCCAGCAGTGTAGGGACACCGGAAAAACTGTTTTTT.

The rearrangement uses TRBV3-1 (or the pseudogene TRBV3-2) and TRBJ2-1, with 7 bases identical to TRBD2. The CDR3 runs 19 residues. The V gene end was trimmed by 0 bases and the J gene end by 0 bases; junction bases not matched to a gene: 11. Germline assignment: CDR1 LGHDT and CDR2 YNNKEL (reference sequence). This chain's CDR3 is CASSQDQINGRLSYNEQFF. For the CDR3, the DNA is TGTGCCAGCAGCCAAGATCAGATAAACGGGAGGCTCTCCTACAATGAGCAGTTCTTC.

The genes are TRBV19 and TRBJ2-2; D unclear. The CDR3 loop spans 15 amino acids. Germline values: CDR1 LNHDA, CDR2 SQIVND (reference sequence). The V end lost 2 bases, the J end lost 4 bases, and 11 bases lay between the germline ends. As DNA, the CDR3 is TGTGCCAGTAGTATATCAAAGTTGGGCACCGGGGAGCTGTTTTTT. It translates to CASSISKLGTGELFF.

This clone was seen a handful of times. The genes are TRBV21-1 and TRBJ2-2. TRBV21-1 is shown as a pseudogene. CDR3 length equals 15 residues. This CDR3 reads CASSGLRQNTGELFF. In DNA, the CDR3 is TGTGCCAGCAGCGGGTTACGGCAAAACACCGGGGAGCTGTTTTTT.